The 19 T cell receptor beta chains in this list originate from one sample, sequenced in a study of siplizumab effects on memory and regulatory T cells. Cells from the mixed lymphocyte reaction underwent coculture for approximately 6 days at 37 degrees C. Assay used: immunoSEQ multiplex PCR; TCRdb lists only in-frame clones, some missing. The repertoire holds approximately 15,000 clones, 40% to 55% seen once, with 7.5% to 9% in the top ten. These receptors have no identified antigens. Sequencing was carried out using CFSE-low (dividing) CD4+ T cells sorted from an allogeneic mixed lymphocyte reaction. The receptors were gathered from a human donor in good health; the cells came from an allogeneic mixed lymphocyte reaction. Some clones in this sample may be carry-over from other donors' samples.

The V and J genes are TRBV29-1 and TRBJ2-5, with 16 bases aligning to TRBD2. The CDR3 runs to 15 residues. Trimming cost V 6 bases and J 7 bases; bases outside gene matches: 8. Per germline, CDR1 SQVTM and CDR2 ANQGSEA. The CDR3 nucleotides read TGCAGCGTAGACCCGGGACTAGCGGGAGGGGGGACCCAGTACTTC. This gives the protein CSVDPGLAGGGTQYF.

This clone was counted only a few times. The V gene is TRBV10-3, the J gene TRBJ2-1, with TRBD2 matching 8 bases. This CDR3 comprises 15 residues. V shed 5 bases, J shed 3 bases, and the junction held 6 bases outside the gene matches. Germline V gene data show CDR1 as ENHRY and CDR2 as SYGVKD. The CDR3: CAISQAGTSYNEQFF. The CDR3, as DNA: TGTGCCATCAGTCAGGCCGGGACTAGCTACAATGAGCAGTTCTTC.

Here the CDR3 reads CSKDSNQPQHF. The CDR3 region has the DNA TGCAGCAAAGATAGCAATCAGCCCCAGCATTTT. This rearrangement joins TRBV20-1 to TRBJ1-5, with D unresolved. The germline CDR1 and CDR2 sequences are DFQATT and SNEGSKA (reference sequence). This CDR3 has 11 residues.

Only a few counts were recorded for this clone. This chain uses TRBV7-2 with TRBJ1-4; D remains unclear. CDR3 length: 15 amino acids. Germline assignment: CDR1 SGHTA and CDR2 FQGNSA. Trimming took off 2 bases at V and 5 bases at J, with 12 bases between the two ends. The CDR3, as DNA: TGTGCCAGCAGCTTACAAACCGCAAAAAATGAAAAACTGTTTTTT. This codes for CASSLQTAKNEKLFF.

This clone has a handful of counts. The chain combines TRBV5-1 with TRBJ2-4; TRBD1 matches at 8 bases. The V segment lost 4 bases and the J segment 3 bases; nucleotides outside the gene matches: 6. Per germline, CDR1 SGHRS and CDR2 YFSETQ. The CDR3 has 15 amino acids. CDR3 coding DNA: TGCGCCAGCAGCCAGGGGGCGTCGGTCAAAAACATTCAGTACTTC. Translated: CASSQGASVKNIQYF.

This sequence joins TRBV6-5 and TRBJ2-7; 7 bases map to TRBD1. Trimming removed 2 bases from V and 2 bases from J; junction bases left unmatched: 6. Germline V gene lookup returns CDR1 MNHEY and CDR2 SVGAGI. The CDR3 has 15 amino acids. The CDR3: CASSYGARGTYEQYF. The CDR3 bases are TGTGCCAGCAGTTACGGCGCCAGGGGGACCTACGAGCAGTACTTC.

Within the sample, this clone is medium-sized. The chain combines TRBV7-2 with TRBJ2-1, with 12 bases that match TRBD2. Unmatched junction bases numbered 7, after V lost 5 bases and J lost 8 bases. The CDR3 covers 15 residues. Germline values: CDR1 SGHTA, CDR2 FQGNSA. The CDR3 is CASSTRLAGEYEQFF. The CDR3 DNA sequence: TGTGCCAGCAGCACGAGACTAGCGGGAGAGTATGAGCAGTTCTTC.

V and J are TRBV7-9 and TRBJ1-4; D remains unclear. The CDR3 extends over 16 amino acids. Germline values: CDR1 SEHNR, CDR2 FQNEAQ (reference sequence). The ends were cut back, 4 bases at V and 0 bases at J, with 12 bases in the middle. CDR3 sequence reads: CASSSSYPATNEKLFF. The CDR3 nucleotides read TGTGCCAGCAGCTCTTCGTACCCCGCAACTAATGAAAAACTGTTTTTT.

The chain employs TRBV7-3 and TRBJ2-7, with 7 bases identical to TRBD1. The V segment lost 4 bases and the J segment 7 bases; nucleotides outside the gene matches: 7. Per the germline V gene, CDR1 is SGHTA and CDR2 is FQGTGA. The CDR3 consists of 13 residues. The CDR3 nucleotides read TGTGCCAGCAGCTCTAGGGGGCTGAGTGAGCAGTACTTC. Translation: CASSSRGLSEQYF.

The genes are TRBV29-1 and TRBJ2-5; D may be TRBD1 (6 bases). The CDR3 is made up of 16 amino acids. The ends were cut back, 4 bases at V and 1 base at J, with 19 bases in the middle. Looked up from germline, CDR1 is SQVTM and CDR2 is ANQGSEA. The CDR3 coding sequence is TGCAGCGTTGTGGTAGGACAGACCTACTCCCAAGAGACCCAGTACTTC. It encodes CSVVVGQTYSQETQYF.

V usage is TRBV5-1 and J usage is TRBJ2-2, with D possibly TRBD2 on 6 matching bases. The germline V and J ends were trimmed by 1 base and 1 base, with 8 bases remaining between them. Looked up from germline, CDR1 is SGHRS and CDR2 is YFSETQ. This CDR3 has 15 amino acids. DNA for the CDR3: TGCGCCAGCAGCTTGCTCGGGAGGAACACCGGGGAGCTGTTTTTT. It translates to CASSLLGRNTGELFF.

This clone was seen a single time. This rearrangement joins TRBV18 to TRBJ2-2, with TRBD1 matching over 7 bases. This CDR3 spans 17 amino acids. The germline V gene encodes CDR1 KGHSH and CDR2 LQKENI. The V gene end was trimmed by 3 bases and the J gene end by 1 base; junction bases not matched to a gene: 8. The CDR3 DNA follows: TGTGCCAGCTCACCCCCTACAGGGGTATTGAACACCGGGGAGCTGTTTTTT. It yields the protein CASSPPTGVLNTGELFF.

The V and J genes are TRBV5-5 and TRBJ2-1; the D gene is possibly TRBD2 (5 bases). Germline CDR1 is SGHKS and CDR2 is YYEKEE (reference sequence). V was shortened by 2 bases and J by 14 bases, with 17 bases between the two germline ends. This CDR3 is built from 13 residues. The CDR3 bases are TGTGCCAGCAGCTTCCGGACTTCCCAGGTTGAGTTCTTC. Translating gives CASSFRTSQVEFF.

CDR3: CASSLDPSYFNEQFF. The DNA of the CDR3 is TGTGCCAGCAGCTTGGATCCCTCCTACTTCAATGAGCAGTTCTTC. The V call is TRBV4-2, the J call TRBJ2-1; no clear D. CDR1 and CDR2 from the germline V gene are LGHNA and YNFKEQ. V was cut by 5 bases and J by 6 bases, with 17 bases left in between. The CDR3 spans 15 residues.

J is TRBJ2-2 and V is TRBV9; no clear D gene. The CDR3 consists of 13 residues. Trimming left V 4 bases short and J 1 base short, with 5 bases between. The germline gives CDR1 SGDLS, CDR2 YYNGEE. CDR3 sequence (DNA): TGTGCCAGCAGCTGGATGAACACCGGGGAGCTGTTTTTT. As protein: CASSWMNTGELFF.

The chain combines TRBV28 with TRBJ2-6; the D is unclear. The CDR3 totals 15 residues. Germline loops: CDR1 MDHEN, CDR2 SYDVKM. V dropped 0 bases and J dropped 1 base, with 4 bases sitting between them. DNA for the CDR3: TGTGCCAGCAGTTTATGGGTTTCTGGGGCCAACGTCCTGACTTTC. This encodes CASSLWVSGANVLTF.

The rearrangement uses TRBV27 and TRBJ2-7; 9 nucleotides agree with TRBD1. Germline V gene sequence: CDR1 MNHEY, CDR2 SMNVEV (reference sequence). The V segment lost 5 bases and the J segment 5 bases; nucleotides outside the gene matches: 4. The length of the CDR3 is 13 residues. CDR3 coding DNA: TGTGCCAGCAGTAGGACAGGGGCCCACGAGCAGTACTTC. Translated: CASSRTGAHEQYF.

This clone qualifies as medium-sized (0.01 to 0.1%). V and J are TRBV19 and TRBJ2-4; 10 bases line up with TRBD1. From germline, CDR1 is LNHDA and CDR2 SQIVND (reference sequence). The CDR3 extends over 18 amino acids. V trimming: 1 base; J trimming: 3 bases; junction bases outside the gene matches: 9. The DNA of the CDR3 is TGTGCCAGTAGTATAGGCCCGGGACAGGGGATAGGCAAAAACATTCAGTACTTC. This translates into CASSIGPGQGIGKNIQYF.

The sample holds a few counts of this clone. The CDR3 region is CASSLWVGAEQFF. Written as DNA, the CDR3 is TGTGCCAGCAGCTTATGGGTCGGCGCGGAGCAGTTCTTC. The gene calls are TRBV7-8 and TRBJ2-1; no clear D. CDR3 size: 13 residues. Germline V lookup: CDR1 SGHVS, CDR2 FQNEAQ. Deletions cut 2 bases from V and 10 bases from J, with 12 bases between.